The T cell receptor (beta chain) under discussion was sequenced for a study of shared clonotypes between healthy human individuals. Study-level background: Three plates each covered CD4 naive and memory; CD8 naive two, CD8 memory one. Overall study results and limits: Even with large depth, rarefaction showed that sorted-subset sequencing was incomplete. Generation probability values for non-shared clonotypes were lower than those for clonotypes shared by all four donors. In several donors, around 5.5% of naive CD4 clonotypes appeared in common.

CD45RO-negative, CCR7-selected cells formed the naive CD8 fraction, which excluded terminally differentiated effector memory CD45RA+ cells. On this clone itself: Its target is unknown.

Some clones are missing from TCRdb's copy, which holds only in-frame ones; the method was immunoSEQ multiplex PCR. The profile shows hundreds of thousands of clones, 95% to 98% of them singletons. Losses at the gene ends were 3 bases for V and 4 bases for J; bases not matched to a gene: 5. In germline, CDR1 is LNHDA, CDR2 SQIVND (reference sequence). The CDR3 length is 15 residues. Material: naive CD8+ T cells sorted from blood. This clonotype was obtained from a man aged 25-45 years in good health. This chain uses TRBV19 with TRBJ2-1; 8 nucleotides match TRBD2. CDR3 nucleotides: TGTGCCAGTAGTATCTTGACTAGCGTTTACAATGAGCAGTTCTTC. Its translation: CASSILTSVYNEQFF.